A selection of T cell receptor beta chains follows, all from one sample in a study of blood T cell repertoires in COVID-19. Profiled with immunoSEQ multiplex PCR; TCRdb holds only in-frame clones, not every one. Of tens of thousands of clones listed, around 90% were seen once; the top ten hold approximately 0.4%. Sequenced: peripheral blood. The source of these receptors is a human donor in a cohort sampled during active COVID-19. CDR3s include the opening cysteine and the closing phenylalanine or tryptophan. Each record gives: clone size, D gene, J gene, V gene, CDR3 DNA, CDR3 protein. The D gene is left open where the match is weak. Only part of the rows carry a size: once, few, many, or a class if the clone is expanded.

abundance: -
d_gene: -
j_gene: TRBJ1-2
v_gene: TRBV9
CDR3nt: TGTGCCAGCAGCGATCCGGCGGGAACTAACTATGGCTACACCTTC
CDR3aa: CASSDPAGTNYGYTF

abundance: -
d_gene: TRBD1
j_gene: TRBJ1-1
v_gene: TRBV5-1
CDR3nt: TGCGCCAGCAATTCCGGTTCAGGGGGTGGTACTGAAGCTTTCTTT
CDR3aa: CASNSGSGGGTEAFF

abundance: -
d_gene: -
j_gene: TRBJ1-2
v_gene: TRBV7-9
CDR3nt: TGTGCCAGCAGCTTAGGGGGAGCAGGCGGCGGCTACACCTTC
CDR3aa: CASSLGGAGGGYTF

abundance: -
d_gene: -
j_gene: TRBJ1-2
v_gene: TRBV6-5
CDR3nt: TGTGCCAGCAGTTCTCAGGGGAGCAATGGCTACACCTTC
CDR3aa: CASSSQGSNGYTF

abundance: -
d_gene: -
j_gene: TRBJ1-2
v_gene: TRBV29-1
CDR3nt: TGCAGCGTTGAAGATCGCTCCAGTTATGACTATGGCTACACCTTC
CDR3aa: CSVEDRSSYDYGYTF

abundance: -
d_gene: TRBD1
j_gene: TRBJ1-2
v_gene: TRBV11-2
CDR3nt: TGTGCCAGCAGCTCGCGAAAACCGACAGGGGGACGTGGCTACACCTTC
CDR3aa: CASSSRKPTGGRGYTF

abundance: -
d_gene: -
j_gene: TRBJ2-1
v_gene: TRBV5-5
CDR3nt: TGTGCCAGCAGCGTAGTATACAATGAGCAGTTCTTC
CDR3aa: CASSVVYNEQFF

abundance: -
d_gene: -
j_gene: TRBJ2-2
v_gene: TRBV10-1
CDR3nt: TGCGCCAGCGCGGACAGTAACACCGGGGAGCTGTTTTTT
CDR3aa: CASADSNTGELFF

abundance: once
d_gene: -
j_gene: TRBJ1-3
v_gene: TRBV7-6
CDR3nt: TGTGCCAGCAGCTTGTGGGCGCCCTCTGGAAACACCATATATTTT
CDR3aa: CASSLWAPSGNTIYF

abundance: -
d_gene: -
j_gene: TRBJ1-2
v_gene: TRBV4-2
CDR3nt: TGTGCCAGCAACCGGGGGGAGCATACCTGGACCTATGGCTACACCTTC
CDR3aa: CASNRGEHTWTYGYTF

abundance: once
d_gene: TRBD1
j_gene: TRBJ2-7
v_gene: TRBV27
CDR3nt: TGTGCCAGCAGACTTACGGGACAGGGTAACTACGAGCAGTACTTC
CDR3aa: CASRLTGQGNYEQYF

abundance: -
d_gene: TRBD1
j_gene: TRBJ2-5
v_gene: TRBV19
CDR3nt: TGTGCCAGTAGCACCGGACAGGGTTGGGAGACCCAGTACTTC
CDR3aa: CASSTGQGWETQYF

abundance: -
d_gene: -
j_gene: TRBJ1-4
v_gene: TRBV10-3
CDR3nt: TGTGCCATCAGTGAGTCTTTGGAGGAAAAACTGTTTTTT
CDR3aa: CAISESLEEKLFF

abundance: -
d_gene: -
j_gene: TRBJ1-6
v_gene: TRBV5-1
CDR3nt: TGCGCCAGCAGCTTGGCCGCGGGTTCACCCCTCCACTTT
CDR3aa: CASSLAAGSPLHF

abundance: once
d_gene: -
j_gene: TRBJ1-5
v_gene: TRBV19
CDR3nt: TGTGCCAGCGCCCGGGAGCTAGATTTAGATAGCAATCAGCCCCAGCATTTT
CDR3aa: CASARELDLDSNQPQHF

abundance: -
d_gene: TRBD1
j_gene: TRBJ1-1
v_gene: TRBV4-3
CDR3nt: TGCGCCAGCAGCGGGAACAGGGGACAGACCTACACTGAAGCTTTCTTT
CDR3aa: CASSGNRGQTYTEAFF

abundance: -
d_gene: TRBD1
j_gene: TRBJ1-5
v_gene: TRBV10-2
CDR3nt: TGCGCCAGGACAGGGGGAAATAGCAATCAGCCCCAGCATTTT
CDR3aa: CARTGGNSNQPQHF

abundance: -
d_gene: -
j_gene: TRBJ2-1
v_gene: TRBV4-1
CDR3nt: TGCGCCAGCAGCCAAGAGGCCCCCCTTGGCAATGAGCAGTTCTTC
CDR3aa: CASSQEAPLGNEQFF

abundance: -
d_gene: -
j_gene: TRBJ1-5
v_gene: TRBV11-2
CDR3nt: TGTGCCAGCAGCTTAGGCACAGGGCATCGACAGCCCCAGCATTTT
CDR3aa: CASSLGTGHRQPQHF

abundance: -
d_gene: -
j_gene: TRBJ2-7
v_gene: TRBV10-3
CDR3nt: TGTGCCATCAGTGAGAAGAGGACAGTTTCCTACGAGCAGTACTTC
CDR3aa: CAISEKRTVSYEQYF

abundance: -
d_gene: TRBD1
j_gene: TRBJ1-1
v_gene: TRBV6-6
CDR3nt: TGTGCCAGCAGGCCCGACAGGGTCGTTGCTTTCTTT
CDR3aa: CASRPDRVVAFF

abundance: -
d_gene: TRBD1
j_gene: TRBJ2-7
v_gene: TRBV2
CDR3nt: TGTGCCAGCACCCCGGGACAGTACTACGAGCAGTACTTC
CDR3aa: CASTPGQYYEQYF

abundance: once
d_gene: -
j_gene: TRBJ2-7
v_gene: TRBV5-1
CDR3nt: TGCGCCAGCAGCTTGACGTACACCACCTACGAGCAGTACTTC
CDR3aa: CASSLTYTTYEQYF

abundance: -
d_gene: -
j_gene: TRBJ2-7
v_gene: TRBV4-1
CDR3nt: TGCGCCAGCAGCCAATGGGGCAACTACGAGCAGTACTTC
CDR3aa: CASSQWGNYEQYF

abundance: -
d_gene: TRBD2
j_gene: TRBJ2-7
v_gene: TRBV6-5
CDR3nt: TGTGCCAGCAGCCCGGGGGGCTACGAGCAGTACTTC
CDR3aa: CASSPGGYEQYF